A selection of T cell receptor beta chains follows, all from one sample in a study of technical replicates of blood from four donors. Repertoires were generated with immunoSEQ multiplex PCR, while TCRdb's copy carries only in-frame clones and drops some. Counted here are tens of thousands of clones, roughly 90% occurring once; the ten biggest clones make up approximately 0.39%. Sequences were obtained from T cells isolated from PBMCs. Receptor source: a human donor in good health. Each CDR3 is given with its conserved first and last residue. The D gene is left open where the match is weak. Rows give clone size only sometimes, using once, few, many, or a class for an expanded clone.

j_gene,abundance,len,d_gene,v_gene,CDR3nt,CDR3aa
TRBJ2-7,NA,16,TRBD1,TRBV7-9,TGTGCCAGCAGCCCCCAGGAGGGACAGGGGAAATACGAGCAGTACTTC,CASSPQEGQGKYEQYF
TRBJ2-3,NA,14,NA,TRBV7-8,TGTGCCAGCAGCTTAGCGCCCTACCTGGATACGCAGTATTTT,CASSLAPYLDTQYF
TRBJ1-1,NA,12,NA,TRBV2,TGTGCCAGCGGACAGATGAACACTGAAGCTTTCTTT,CASGQMNTEAFF
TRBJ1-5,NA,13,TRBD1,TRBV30,TGTGCCTGGAGTGAACAGGGGATTCAGCCCCAGCATTTT,CAWSEQGIQPQHF
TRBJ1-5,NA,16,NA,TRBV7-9,TGTGCCAGCAGCCGACCCCCGGGTGGGAGCAATCAGCCCCAGCATTTT,CASSRPPGGSNQPQHF
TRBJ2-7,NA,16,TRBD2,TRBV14,TGTGCCAGCAGTCCTCTCTTGAAGCGGGGATTCTACGAGCAGTACTTC,CASSPLLKRGFYEQYF
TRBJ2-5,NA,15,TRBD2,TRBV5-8,TGTGCCAGCAGCTTGAGTCTAGCGGGAGTCGAGACCCAGTACTTC,CASSLSLAGVETQYF
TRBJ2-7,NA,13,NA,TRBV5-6,TGTGCCAGCAGCTCGACAGTCCCTGACGAGCAGTACTTC,CASSSTVPDEQYF
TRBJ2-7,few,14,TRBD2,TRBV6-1,TGTGCCAGCAGACTAGCGGAGAGCTCCTACGAGCAGTACTTC,CASRLAESSYEQYF
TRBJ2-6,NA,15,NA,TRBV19,TGTGCCAGTAGTCCCCAATTCTCTGGGGCCAACGTCCTGACTTTC,CASSPQFSGANVLTF
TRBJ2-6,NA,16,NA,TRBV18,TGTGCCAGCTCACCACAGGGGGTTAGTGGGGCCAACGTCCTGACTTTC,CASSPQGVSGANVLTF
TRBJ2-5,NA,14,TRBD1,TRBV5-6,TGTGCCAGCAGCTGGCAGGGGGCCCAAGAGACCCAGTACTTC,CASSWQGAQETQYF
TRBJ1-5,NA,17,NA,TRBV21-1,TGTGCCAGCAGCCCAGAGGGTGGCAATCCCGGGGGGGAGTCCCAGCATTTT,CASSPEGGNPGGESQHF
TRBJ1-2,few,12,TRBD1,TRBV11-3,TGTGCCAGCAGCGCAGGGGGCTATGGCTACACCTTC,CASSAGGYGYTF
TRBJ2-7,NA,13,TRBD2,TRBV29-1,TGCAGCGTTGAGAGCGGGAGATCCTACGAGCAGTACTTC,CSVESGRSYEQYF
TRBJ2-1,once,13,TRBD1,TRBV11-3,TGTGCCACCACAGGGGGCCCCTACAATGAGCAGTTCTTC,CATTGGPYNEQFF
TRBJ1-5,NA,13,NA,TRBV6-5,TGTGCCAGCAGTTACTCGAGGAGTCAGCCCCAGCATTTT,CASSYSRSQPQHF
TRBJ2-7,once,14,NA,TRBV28,TGTGCCAGCAGTTTAGGGACTGACTCCTACGAGCAGTACTTC,CASSLGTDSYEQYF
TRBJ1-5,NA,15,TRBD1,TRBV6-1,TGTGCCAGCATGGGACAGATTTTTAGCAATCAGCCCCAGCATTTT,CASMGQIFSNQPQHF
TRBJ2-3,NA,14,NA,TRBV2,TGTGCCAGCAGTGACCAGGGGGGTACAGATACGCAGTATTTT,CASSDQGGTDTQYF
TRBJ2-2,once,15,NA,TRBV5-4,TGTGCCAGCAGAATCAGGGACTTGAACACCGGGGAGCTGTTTTTT,CASRIRDLNTGELFF
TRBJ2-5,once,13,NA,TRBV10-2,TGCGCCAGCTCCTTCTCCGGTTGGGAGACCCAGTACTTC,CASSFSGWETQYF
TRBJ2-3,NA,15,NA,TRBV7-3,TGTGCCAGCAGCTTAGTCTCAGGCCCGACAGATACGCAGTATTTT,CASSLVSGPTDTQYF
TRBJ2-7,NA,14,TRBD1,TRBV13,TGTGCCAGCAGCTCAAGGACAGGGAACTACGAGCAGTACTTC,CASSSRTGNYEQYF
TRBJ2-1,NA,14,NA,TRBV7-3,TGTGCCAGCAGCCGAAGCGGTTATGACAATGAGCAGTTCTTC,CASSRSGYDNEQFF
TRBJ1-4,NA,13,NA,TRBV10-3,TGTGCCATCAGTGTAGGAATCGGGGAAAAACTGTTTTTT,CAISVGIGEKLFF
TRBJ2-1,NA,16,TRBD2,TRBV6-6,TGTGCCAGCAGTCTCGGACTAGCGGGAGGTAGGAATGAGCAGTTCTTC,CASSLGLAGGRNEQFF
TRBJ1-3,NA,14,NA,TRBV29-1,TGCAGCGTTGATCAGGCCGGCTCTGGAAACACCATATATTTT,CSVDQAGSGNTIYF
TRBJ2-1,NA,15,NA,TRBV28,TGTGCCAGCAGTTTGGCACTAGGCTCCTACAATGAGCAGTTCTTC,CASSLALGSYNEQFF
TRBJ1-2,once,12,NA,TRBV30,TGTGGAAGGACAGACAGTGGCTATGGCTACACCTTC,CGRTDSGYGYTF
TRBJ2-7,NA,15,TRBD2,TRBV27,TGTGCCAGCAGTTCCCGGGGGGGTAGCTCCTACGAGCAGTACTTC,CASSSRGGSSYEQYF
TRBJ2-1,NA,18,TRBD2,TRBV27,TGTGCCAGCAGTTACCCGGGACTAGCGGGAGTGCACTACAATGAGCAGTTCTTC,CASSYPGLAGVHYNEQFF
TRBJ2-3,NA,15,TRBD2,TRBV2,TGTGCCAGCACCCCGGGACTAGTTAGAACAGATACGCAGTATTTT,CASTPGLVRTDTQYF
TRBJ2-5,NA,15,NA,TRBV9,TGTGCCAGCAGCCCCCAGGTAGACCTGAAAGAGACCCAGTACTTC,CASSPQVDLKETQYF
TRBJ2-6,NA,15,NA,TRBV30,TGTGCCTGGAGTGTCGGGGGAAGTGGGGCCAACGTCCTGACTTTC,CAWSVGGSGANVLTF
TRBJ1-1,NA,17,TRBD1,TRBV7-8,TGTGCCAGCAGCTTAGCCCAAGTGAGACAGGGTGACACTGAAGCTTTCTTT,CASSLAQVRQGDTEAFF
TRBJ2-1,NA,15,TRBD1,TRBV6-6,TGTGCCAGCACCTTTAGGGGACAGGGGGTTAATGAGCAGTTCTTC,CASTFRGQGVNEQFF
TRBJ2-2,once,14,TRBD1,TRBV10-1,TGCGCCAGCAGGGACACAGGGGACACCGGGGAGCTGTTTTTT,CASRDTGDTGELFF
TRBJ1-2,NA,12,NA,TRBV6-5,TGTGCCAGCAGTTACTCAGGGGATGGCTACACCTTC,CASSYSGDGYTF
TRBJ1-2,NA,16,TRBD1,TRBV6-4,TGTGCCAGCAGTGGTTCGTACAGGGGGCGAGGCTATGGCTACACCTTC,CASSGSYRGRGYGYTF
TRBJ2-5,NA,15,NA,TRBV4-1,TGCGCCAGCAGCCCGGAGCCGGGCCGGAGGGAGACCCAGTACTTC,CASSPEPGRRETQYF
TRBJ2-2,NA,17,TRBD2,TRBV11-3,TGTGCCAGCAGCTTAGCCCCTTCTAGCGGGAGGCCCGGGGAGCTGTTTTTT,CASSLAPSSGRPGELFF
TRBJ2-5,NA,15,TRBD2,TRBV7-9,TGTGCCAGCAGACCCTCCGCGGCGGGAGAGGAGACCCAGTACTTC,CASRPSAAGEETQYF
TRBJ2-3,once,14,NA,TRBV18,TGTGCCAGCTCACAAGGACTATCCACAGATACGCAGTATTTT,CASSQGLSTDTQYF
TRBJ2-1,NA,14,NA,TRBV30,TGTGCCTGGAGGTCCATGAGCTCCTACAATGAGCAGTTCTTC,CAWRSMSSYNEQFF